The present T cell receptor (beta chain) was sequenced within a study of breast tumors, draining lymph nodes, adjacent tissues. This clonotype was found a few times. Its antigen is unknown. This may arise from a read error, as a much more abundant clone is one base away. One entry per CDR3 protein, called by TCRdb with MiXCR from the multiplex PCR reads. Of over 250,000 distinct CDR3 sequences listed, around 31% are singletons. Germline V gene lookup returns CDR1 LNHDA and CDR2 SQIVND (reference sequence). The CDR3 is 16 amino acids. Breast cancer patients provided tissue from their axillary draining lymph nodes. Findings and limits, study-wide: Tumor T cell lymph node origin was a supported hypothesis, not proven. Tumor and nontumor repertoires were significantly more similar in luminal-like than in basal-like breast cancer.

This chain joins TRBV19 and TRBJ1-3, with D uncertain. The sequenced material came from axillary lymph node tissue. The sequence was collected from a female donor with breast cancer. Some clones in this sample may be carry-over from other donors' samples. CDR3: CASSITSTYSGNTICF. The CDR3 DNA follows: TGTGCCAGTAGTATAACCTCGACGTACTCTGGAAACACCATATGTTTT.